A single sample gave rise to the 18 T cell receptor beta chains below, sequenced in a study of technical replicates of blood from several donors (dated by TCRdb to 2016 to 2017). Libraries were built with the immunoSEQ multiplex PCR assay. TCRdb holds this immuneACCESS table with in-frame rearrangements only. Some clones are missing; in checked studies, unresolved V genes explain under half, and the rest has no known cause. For this sample the table gives around 50,000 clones, of which approximately 90% were detected only once. Of the sample, less than 5% is held by the ten largest clones. The sequenced material came from PBMCs. These receptor sequences come from a human donor in good health. Some clones in this sample may be carry-over from other donors' samples.

This clone was observed a single time. This rearrangement joins TRBV4-3 to TRBJ2-3; TRBD2 is a possible D gene (5 bases). V lost 4 bases and J 5 bases, leaving 22 bases between the germline ends. The CDR3 sequence is 17 residues long. The germline CDR1 and CDR2 sequences are LGHNA and YSLEER. In DNA, the CDR3 is TGCGCCAGCAGCCTGGAGGCCCAGCGCCCTGGTGGAGATACGCAGTATTTT. As protein: CASSLEAQRPGGDTQYF.

V is TRBV2 and J is TRBJ1-2; possible D gene TRBD1, 5 bases. This CDR3 comprises 16 residues. Germline CDR1 is SNHLY and CDR2 is FYNNEI. The V and J ends lost 0 bases and 4 bases respectively, with 15 bases between them. CDR3: CASSEATTAVSYGYTF. In DNA, the CDR3 is TGTGCCAGCAGTGAAGCGACGACAGCCGTGAGCTATGGCTACACCTTC. The full variable domain, completed using reference TRBV2 and TRBJ1-2, is EPEVTQTPSHQVTQMGQEVILRCVPISNHLYFYWYRQILGQKVEFLVSFYNNEISEKSEIFDDQFSVERPDGSNFTLKIRSTKLEDSAMYFCASSEATTAVSYGYTFGSGTRLTVV.

J is TRBJ2-5 and V is TRBV2; D is perhaps TRBD1 (6 bases). This CDR3 comprises 14 residues. The germline V and J ends were trimmed by 6 bases and 5 bases, with 16 bases remaining between them. Germline CDR1 SNHLY, CDR2 FYNNEI. CDR3: CASRPEQGKETQYF. CDR3 DNA sequence: TGTGCCAGCAGGCCGGAACAGGGAAAGGAGACCCAGTACTTC. Full variable domain (rest looked up from reference TRBV2 and TRBJ2-5): EPEVTQTPSHQVTQMGQEVILRCVPISNHLYFYWYRQILGQKVEFLVSFYNNEISEKSEIFDDQFSVERPDGSNFTLKIRSTKLEDSAMYFCASRPEQGKETQYFGPGTRLLVL.

The chain links TRBV2 to TRBJ2-7, with D uncertain. Germline-derived CDR1 and CDR2 are SNHLY and FYNNEI. This CDR3 comprises 14 residues. The V and J ends lost 4 bases and 4 bases respectively, with 14 bases between them. DNA of the CDR3: TGTGCCAGCAGTGGTCACCCTCTGGCATACGAGCAGTACTTC. Translation: CASSGHPLAYEQYF.

V gene TRBV25-1 combines with J gene TRBJ2-3, with a weak D call TRBD1 (6 bases). The CDR3 consists of 13 residues. The germline CDR1 and CDR2 sequences are MGHDK and SYGVNS. V dropped 6 bases and J dropped 7 bases, with 14 bases sitting between them. The CDR3 sequence is CASSRTGTHTQYF. The CDR3 DNA follows: TGTGCCAGCAGCCGCACAGGGACCCATACGCAGTATTTT.

The chain uses TRBV19 and TRBJ1-3; a possible D gene is TRBD1 (6 bases). The V gene's germline CDR1 is LNHDA and CDR2 SQIVND (reference sequence). This CDR3 contains 16 residues. V lost 6 bases to trimming and J lost 5 bases, with 20 bases between them. The CDR3 loop is CASRTGAGVGRNTIYF. The CDR3 DNA sequence: TGTGCCAGTAGGACCGGGGCAGGGGTCGGTAGAAACACCATATATTTT.

This rearrangement joins TRBV30 to TRBJ1-5; possible D gene TRBD1, 6 bases. The CDR3 has 15 residues. Trimming left V 0 bases short and J 0 bases short, with 9 bases between. CDR1 GTSNPN and CDR2 SVGIG come from the germline V gene (reference sequence). CDR3 nucleotides: TGTGCCTGGAGTGTAACAGGGTATAGCAATCAGCCCCAGCATTTT. Encoded protein: CAWSVTGYSNQPQHF. The full variable domain, completed using reference TRBV30 and TRBJ1-5, is SQTIHQWPATLVQPVGSPLSLECTVEGTSNPNLYWYRQAAGRGLQLLFYSVGIGQISSEVPQNLSASRPQDRQFILSSKKLLLSDSGFYLCAWSVTGYSNQPQHFGDGTRLSIL.

The J gene is TRBJ2-2, the V gene TRBV4-3, with TRBD2 matching 11 bases. V lost 0 bases and J lost 8; bases outside the gene matches: 5. The CDR3 is made up of 16 amino acids. Germline values: CDR1 LGHNA, CDR2 YSLEER. CDR3 loop: CASSQDLLAGAGELFF. DNA for the CDR3: TGCGCCAGCAGCCAAGATCTACTAGCGGGAGCTGGGGAGCTGTTTTTT.

This clone was detected only once. The gene calls are TRBV25-1 and TRBJ1-3; D gene ambiguous. This CDR3 is 16 amino acids long. Deletions cut 4 bases from V and 2 bases from J, with 15 bases between. Germline V gene sequence: CDR1 MGHDK, CDR2 SYGVNS. CDR3 protein: CASSVGGQTPGNTIYF. CDR3 bases: TGTGCCAGCAGTGTAGGTGGGCAGACCCCTGGAAACACCATATATTTT. Using reference TRBV25-1 and TRBJ1-3 for the parts outside the CDR3, the full variable domain is EADIYQTPRYLVIGTGKKITLECSQTMGHDKMYWYQQDPGMELHLIHYSYGVNSTEKGDLSSESTVSRIRTEHFPLTLESARPSHTSQYLCASSVGGQTPGNTIYFGEGSWLTVV.

This chain uses TRBV6-6 with TRBJ1-2; D gene ambiguous. Germline V gene data show CDR1 as MNHNY and CDR2 as SVGAGI (reference sequence). There are 11 residues in the CDR3. V lost 5 bases and J 8 bases, leaving 9 bases between the germline ends. Here the CDR3 reads CASSVLEGYTF. CDR3 sequence (DNA): TGTGCCAGCAGTGTCCTGGAGGGCTACACCTTC.

The rearrangement joins TRBV13 to TRBJ2-5; 10 nucleotides match TRBD2. This CDR3 spans 15 amino acids. V gave up 1 base and J gave up 4 bases; unmatched junction bases: 3. CDR1 PRHDT and CDR2 FYEKMQ come from the germline V gene (reference sequence). CDR3 nucleotide sequence: TGTGCCAGCAGCTTAGTTAGCGGGGGGTCAGAGACCCAGTACTTC. It codes for CASSLVSGGSETQYF.

The rearrangement joins TRBV5-1 to TRBJ2-2; TRBD1 might be the D (5 bases). From germline, CDR1 is SGHRS and CDR2 YFSETQ. With 0 bases removed from V and 0 bases from J, the gap between germline ends came to 6 bases. The CDR3 has 15 residues. CDR3 residues: CASSLEGPNTGELFF. CDR3 nucleotide sequence: TGCGCCAGCAGCTTGGAGGGGCCGAACACCGGGGAGCTGTTTTTT.

The chain joins TRBV27 to TRBJ2-7; the D gene is possibly TRBD2 (6 bases). This CDR3 is built from 15 residues. The ends were cut back, 8 bases at V and 2 bases at J, with 19 bases in the middle. Germline V gives CDR1 MNHEY, CDR2 SMNVEV (reference sequence). The CDR3 loop is CASRNPGTGAYEQYF. As DNA, the CDR3 is TGTGCCAGCCGAAATCCCGGGACTGGGGCCTACGAGCAGTACTTC.

The CDR3 nucleotides read TGTGCCAGCAGTTCCGGACTGACGCCAGAGACCCAGTACTTC. This sequence encodes CASSSGLTPETQYF. The chain links TRBV6-5 to TRBJ2-5; weak D call: TRBD2 (5 bases). This CDR3 is built from 14 residues. Per germline, CDR1 MNHEY and CDR2 SVGAGI. V lost 4 bases, J lost 4 bases, and 13 bases lay in between.

This clone came up a few times. The chain links TRBV19 to TRBJ1-4; 7 bases fit TRBD1. This CDR3 contains 15 residues. V was clipped by 3 bases and J by 3 bases; unmatched bases: 4. The germline V gene has CDR1 LNHDA and CDR2 SQIVND (reference sequence). The CDR3 DNA is TGTGCCAGTAGTATGCGGGACAGAGCTAATGAAAAACTGTTTTTT. Its translation is CASSMRDRANEKLFF.

The V and J genes are TRBV6-6 and TRBJ2-7; D is unclear. The CDR3 contains 14 residues. V shed 5 bases and J shed 3 bases, with 14 bases lying between them. Per the germline V gene, CDR1 is MNHNY and CDR2 is SVGAGI (reference sequence). CDR3 nucleotides: TGTGCCAGCAGTCCCTCTGGTCCCAGCTACGAGCAGTACTTC. Protein product: CASSPSGPSYEQYF.

DNA for the CDR3: TGTGCCAGCAGCTTAGGGTTAGCGGGAGGCCGCGAGCAGTACTTC. It codes for CASSLGLAGGREQYF. J is TRBJ2-7 and V is TRBV7-9; 10 bases align to TRBD2. Germline CDR1 reads SEHNR; CDR2 reads FQNEAQ (reference sequence). V shed 1 base, J shed 6 bases, and the junction held 6 bases outside the gene matches. CDR3 size: 15 residues.

This chain uses TRBV7-9 with TRBJ2-3; TRBD2 is a possible D gene (6 bases). CDR1 SEHNR and CDR2 FQNEAQ come from the germline V gene (reference sequence). This CDR3 is 14 amino acids long. V lost 5 bases, J lost 0 bases, and 9 bases lay in between. CDR3 DNA: TGTGCCAGCAGCCCGGGACTCAGCACAGATACGCAGTATTTT. It translates to CASSPGLSTDTQYF.